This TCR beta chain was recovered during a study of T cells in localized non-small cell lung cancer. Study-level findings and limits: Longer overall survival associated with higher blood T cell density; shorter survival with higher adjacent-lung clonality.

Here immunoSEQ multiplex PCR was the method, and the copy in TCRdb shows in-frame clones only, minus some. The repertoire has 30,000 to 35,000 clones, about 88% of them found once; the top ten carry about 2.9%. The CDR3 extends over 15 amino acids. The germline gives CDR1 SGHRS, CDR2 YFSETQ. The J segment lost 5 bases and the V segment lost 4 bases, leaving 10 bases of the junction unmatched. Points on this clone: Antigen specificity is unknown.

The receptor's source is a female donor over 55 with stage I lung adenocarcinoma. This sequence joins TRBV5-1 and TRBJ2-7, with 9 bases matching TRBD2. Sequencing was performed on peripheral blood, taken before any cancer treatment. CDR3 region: CASSAGVAGVHEQYF. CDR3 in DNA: TGCGCCAGCAGCGCCGGGGTAGCGGGAGTCCACGAGCAGTACTTC.